The 24 T cell receptor beta chains below were found in one sample sequenced in a study of blood T cell repertoires in COVID-19. Sequenced by immunoSEQ multiplex PCR; TCRdb stores in-frame clones only, minus some. The table shows about 150,000 clones, with roughly nine tenths occurring only once. The specimen sequenced was peripheral blood. The receptors shown here come from a man between 18 and 29 years old with COVID-19, enrolled during active disease.

This clone was counted only a few times. This chain joins TRBV14 and TRBJ2-1; D not certain. Trimming cost V 4 bases and J 9 bases, with 13 bases left between them. CDR3 length: 13 amino acids. Germline V gene data show CDR1 as SGHDN and CDR2 as FVKESK. The CDR3 nucleotides are TGTGCCAGCAGCCCAGTCAACAGTGGTGAGCAGTTCTTC. Translated, it gives CASSPVNSGEQFF.

The chain combines TRBV2 with TRBJ2-6; D may be TRBD2 (6 bases). Germline CDR1 and CDR2: SNHLY and FYNNEI. V gave up 3 bases and J gave up 6 bases, with 12 bases separating them. CDR3 length: 15 residues. DNA of the CDR3: TGTGCCAGCAGTGAGGAGGGTCCTCCGGCCAACGTCCTGACTTTC. Its translation is CASSEEGPPANVLTF. Full variable domain (outside the CDR3, taken from reference TRBV2 and TRBJ2-6): EPEVTQTPSHQVTQMGQEVILRCVPISNHLYFYWYRQILGQKVEFLVSFYNNEISEKSEIFDDQFSVERPDGSNFTLKIRSTKLEDSAMYFCASSEEGPPANVLTFGAGSRLTVL.

This clone was observed a single time. This chain connects TRBV29-1 to TRBJ1-1; D is possibly TRBD1 (6 bases). Trimming took 5 bases from V and 10 from J, leaving 14 bases between them. The germline CDR1 and CDR2 sequences are SQVTM and ANQGSEA. CDR3 length: 11 residues. CDR3 residues: CSVPRGGGAFF. The CDR3 DNA reads TGCAGCGTTCCGAGGGGGGGAGGAGCTTTCTTT.

The chain has TRBV19 and TRBJ2-1; TRBD2 matches at 7 bases. After removal of 3 bases from V and 7 bases from J, the junction contained 6 bases not matched to a gene. CDR3 length: 14 residues. Germline V CDR1 and CDR2: LNHDA, SQIVND (reference sequence). CDR3 in amino acids: CASSMGGGGNEQFF. The CDR3, as DNA: TGTGCCAGTAGTATGGGCGGCGGGGGTAATGAGCAGTTCTTC.

This chain links TRBV28 with TRBJ1-2; D unclear. Looked up from germline, CDR1 is MDHEN and CDR2 is SYDVKM. The CDR3 sequence is 12 residues long. The V end lost 5 bases, the J end lost 0 bases, and 4 bases lay between the germline ends. The DNA of the CDR3 is TGTGCCAGCAGTCTAGCTAACTATGGCTACACCTTC. Translation gives CASSLANYGYTF.

The chain carries TRBV27 and TRBJ1-2, with 8 bases fitting TRBD1. Germline CDR1 MNHEY, CDR2 SMNVEV (reference sequence). This CDR3 spans 15 amino acids. The V segment lost 2 bases and the J segment 5 bases; nucleotides outside the gene matches: 7. CDR3 sequence: CASSLRAGGKYGYTF. As DNA, the CDR3 is TGTGCCAGCAGTTTACGGGCAGGGGGCAAGTATGGCTACACCTTC.

The chain recombines TRBV27 with TRBJ2-7; D ambiguous. The CDR3 covers 15 residues. Trimming shortened V by 2 bases and J by 2 bases, and 13 bases separated the two germline ends. Per the germline V gene, CDR1 is MNHEY and CDR2 is SMNVEV (reference sequence). The CDR3 sequence: CASSLNPSLPYEQYF. CDR3 in DNA: TGTGCCAGCAGTTTAAACCCCTCTCTACCCTACGAGCAGTACTTC.

This clone was counted a few times. This chain joins TRBV28 and TRBJ1-1; 7 bases are a match to TRBD1. The CDR3 runs to 14 residues. Germline trimming cut 3 bases from V and 5 bases from J; bases unmatched to any gene: 6. The germline gives CDR1 MDHEN, CDR2 SYDVKM. In nucleotides, the CDR3 is TGTGCCAGCAGTTTCCAGGGGGAGAGGACTGAAGCTTTCTTT. It encodes CASSFQGERTEAFF.

The rearrangement links TRBV27 to TRBJ1-1; D uncertain. The CDR3 is 14 amino acids. The V gene's germline CDR1 is MNHEY and CDR2 SMNVEV (reference sequence). V was shortened by 5 bases and J by 7 bases, with 17 bases between the two germline ends. For the CDR3, the DNA is TGTGCCAGCAGTCCCTCCCCTAGCGGTATTGAAGCTTTCTTT. Translated: CASSPSPSGIEAFF.

V gene TRBV6-5 combines with J gene TRBJ1-4; D remains ambiguous. This CDR3 has 13 amino acids. Germline values: CDR1 MNHEY, CDR2 SVGAGI. V lost 5 bases and J lost 11, with 15 bases in between. CDR3 loop: CASSTYRTRKLFF. CDR3 DNA sequence: TGTGCCAGCAGTACATATAGAACGAGGAAACTGTTTTTT.

This clone appeared a few times. The chain employs TRBV5-4 and TRBJ2-7, with 7 bases lining up with TRBD2. Trimming at V came to 1 base and at J to 5 bases, leaving 9 bases not matched to a gene. Germline lookup yields CDR1 SGHNT and CDR2 YYREEE (reference sequence). This CDR3 comprises 15 residues. This CDR3 reads CASSLRGVGPNEQYF. DNA for the CDR3: TGTGCCAGCAGCTTGCGGGGGGTCGGCCCCAACGAGCAGTACTTC.

This chain uses TRBV7-6 with TRBJ2-1, with 7 bases aligning to TRBD2. V shed 0 bases, J shed 6 bases, and the junction held 2 bases outside the gene matches. This CDR3 spans 14 amino acids. Germline V gives CDR1 SGHVS, CDR2 FNYEAQ. The CDR3 DNA reads as TGTGCCAGCAGCTTAGCGGGAGGGCTCAATGAGCAGTTCTTC. This translates into CASSLAGGLNEQFF.

V and J are TRBV11-2 and TRBJ2-7, with D hard to call. The V gene lost 5 bases and the J gene lost 7 bases, with 15 bases spanning the gap. The germline CDR1 and CDR2 sequences are SGHAT and FQNNGV. This CDR3 has 13 amino acids. CDR3 nucleotide sequence: TGTGCCAGCAGCATCACCGGTCTCGGGGAGCAGTACTTC. Encoded protein: CASSITGLGEQYF.

This clone was seen a few times. The rearrangement links TRBV4-3 to TRBJ1-5, with D maybe TRBD1 (5 bases). The CDR3 runs 13 residues. V shed 5 bases and J shed 7 bases, with 12 bases lying between them. Germline V CDR1 and CDR2: LGHNA, YSLEER. The CDR3 region has the DNA TGCGCCAGCAGCACCCAGCGGGGGCAGCCCCAGCATTTT. Amino acid sequence: CASSTQRGQPQHF.

With regard to this clone: The junction departs from the called germline gene at one end, perhaps through a read error. The chain has TRBV27 and TRBJ1-4, with 8 bases aligning to TRBD1. The CDR3 is 12 amino acids. Germline loops: CDR1 MNHEY, CDR2 SMNVEV (reference sequence). DNA for the CDR3: TGTGCCAGCAGCCAGGACAGGGAAAAACTGCTTTTT. Residues: CASSQDREKLLF. Combining the CDR3 with reference TRBV27 and TRBJ1-4 gives the whole variable domain EAQVTQNPRYLITVTGKKLTVTCSQNMNHEYMSWYRQDPGLGLRQIYYSMNVEVTDKGDVPEGYKVSRKEKRNFPLILESPSPNQTSLYFCASSQDREKLLFGSGTQLSVL.

The chain combines TRBV4-3 with TRBJ2-3; D gene unclear. CDR3 length: 16 residues. Germline V CDR1 and CDR2: LGHNA, YSLEER. V gave up 0 bases and J gave up 0 bases, with 10 bases separating them. Written as DNA, the CDR3 is TGCGCCAGCAGCCAAGACGCGGAGTCTAGCACAGATACGCAGTATTTT. Amino acid sequence: CASSQDAESSTDTQYF.

This clone was recorded many times. V usage is TRBV7-3 and J usage is TRBJ2-5; TRBD2 agrees at 9 bases. The V and J ends lost 4 bases and 5 bases, in that order; junction bases with no gene match: 2. Germline CDR1 SGHTA, CDR2 FQGTGA. CDR3 size: 13 residues. CDR3 region: CASSSGTSETQYF. CDR3 sequence (DNA): TGTGCCAGCAGCTCCGGGACTAGCGAGACCCAGTACTTC.

There are a few counts of this clone. The V gene is TRBV24-1, the J gene TRBJ2-1; 12 bases fit TRBD1. V lost 0 bases, J lost 10 bases, and 9 bases stayed unmatched. The CDR3 runs to 17 residues. Germline CDR1 is KGHDR and CDR2 is SFDVKD. The CDR3 region has the DNA TGTGCCACCAGTGATTTGACCGGGACAGGGGGCCAAGGCGAGCAGTTCTTC. Encoded protein: CATSDLTGTGGQGEQFF.

The chain joins TRBV2 to TRBJ2-7; 10 nucleotides match TRBD2. Germline assignment: CDR1 SNHLY and CDR2 FYNNEI. This CDR3 comprises 19 residues. Trimming cost V 6 bases and J 5 bases; bases outside gene matches: 22. The CDR3 protein is CASRGTPRRASGRGDEQYF. The CDR3 nucleotides are TGTGCCAGCAGGGGAACCCCTCGCCGGGCTAGCGGGAGAGGAGACGAGCAGTACTTC. Drawing the rest from reference TRBV2 and TRBJ2-7, the complete variable domain is EPEVTQTPSHQVTQMGQEVILRCVPISNHLYFYWYRQILGQKVEFLVSFYNNEISEKSEIFDDQFSVERPDGSNFTLKIRSTKLEDSAMYFCASRGTPRRASGRGDEQYFGPGTRLTVT.

This clone has a single count. This chain links TRBV27 with TRBJ2-1, with TRBD2 matching 7 bases. The germline V gene has CDR1 MNHEY and CDR2 SMNVEV (reference sequence). This CDR3 is built from 11 residues. J gave up 15 bases and V 6 bases, and 8 bases lay outside the gene matches. Here the CDR3 reads CASRQSGVWFF. The CDR3 nucleotides are TGTGCCAGCAGACAGAGCGGGGTCTGGTTCTTC.

The V gene is TRBV5-6, the J gene TRBJ1-3, with unresolved D. The germline gives CDR1 SGHDT, CDR2 YYEEEE. The CDR3 is 15 amino acids. V lost 4 bases and J lost 3, with 14 bases in between. CDR3 loop: CASSLSPSDGNTIYF. For the CDR3, the DNA is TGTGCCAGCAGCCTCTCCCCAAGCGATGGAAACACCATATATTTT.

This clone was counted only a few times. The chain links TRBV5-6 to TRBJ2-7; 11 bases fit TRBD2. This CDR3 is built from 14 residues. CDR1 and CDR2 from the germline V gene are SGHDT and YYEEEE. With V trimmed by 4 bases and J by 2 bases, 2 bases remained unmatched. The CDR3 spells CASSGSGRAYEQYF. CDR3 coding DNA: TGTGCCAGCAGCGGTAGCGGGAGGGCCTACGAGCAGTACTTC.

The chain employs TRBV7-8 and TRBJ1-3; D gene ambiguous. This CDR3 is built from 14 residues. Germline CDR1 reads SGHVS; CDR2 reads FQNEAQ. V lost 5 bases, J lost 2 bases, and 10 bases lay in between. The CDR3 DNA reads as TGTGCCAGCAGCCCCCCGGGTACTGGAAACACCATATATTTT. Amino acid sequence: CASSPPGTGNTIYF.

This chain joins TRBV4-2 and TRBJ2-1, with D unresolved. The length of the CDR3 is 14 residues. Trimming pared 1 base from V and 6 bases from J, leaving 10 bases between. Germline lookup yields CDR1 LGHNA and CDR2 YNFKEQ. In DNA form, the CDR3 reads TGTGCCAGCAGCCAAGTAGAACTACCCAATGAGCAGTTCTTC. It yields the protein CASSQVELPNEQFF.